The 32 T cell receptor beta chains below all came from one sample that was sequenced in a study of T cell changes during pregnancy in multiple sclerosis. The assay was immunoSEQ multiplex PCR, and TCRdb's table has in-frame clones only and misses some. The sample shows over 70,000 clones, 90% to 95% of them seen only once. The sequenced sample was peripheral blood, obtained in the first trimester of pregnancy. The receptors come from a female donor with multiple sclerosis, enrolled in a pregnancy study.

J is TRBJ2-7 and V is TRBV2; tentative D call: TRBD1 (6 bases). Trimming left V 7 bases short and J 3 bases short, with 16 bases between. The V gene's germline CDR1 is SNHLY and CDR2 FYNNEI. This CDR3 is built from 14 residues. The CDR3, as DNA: TGTGCCAGCAATTGGGGTGAGGGGGTCTACGAGCAGTACTTC. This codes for CASNWGEGVYEQYF.

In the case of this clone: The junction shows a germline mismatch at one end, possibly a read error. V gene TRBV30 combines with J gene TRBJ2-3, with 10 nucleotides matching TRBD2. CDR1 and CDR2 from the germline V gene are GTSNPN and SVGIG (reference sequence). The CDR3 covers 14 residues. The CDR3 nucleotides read TGTGCCCGGAGGCCAGCGGGGGGGCGGGATACGCAGTATTTT. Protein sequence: CARRPAGGRDTQYF.

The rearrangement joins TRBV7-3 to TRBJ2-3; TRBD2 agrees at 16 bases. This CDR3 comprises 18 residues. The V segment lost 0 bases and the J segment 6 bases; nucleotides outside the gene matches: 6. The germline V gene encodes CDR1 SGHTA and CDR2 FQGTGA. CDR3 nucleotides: TGTGCCAGCAGCTTAACCGGGACTAGCGGGGGGGCAATGGATACGCAGTATTTT. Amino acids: CASSLTGTSGGAMDTQYF.

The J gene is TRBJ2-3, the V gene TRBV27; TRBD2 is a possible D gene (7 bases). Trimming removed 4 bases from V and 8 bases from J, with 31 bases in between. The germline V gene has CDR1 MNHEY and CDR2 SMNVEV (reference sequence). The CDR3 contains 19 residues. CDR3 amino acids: CASSSSVGGLIATLSTQYF. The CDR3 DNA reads TGTGCCAGCAGTTCTTCCGTGGGGGGGCTAATCGCCACATTGAGTACGCAGTATTTT.

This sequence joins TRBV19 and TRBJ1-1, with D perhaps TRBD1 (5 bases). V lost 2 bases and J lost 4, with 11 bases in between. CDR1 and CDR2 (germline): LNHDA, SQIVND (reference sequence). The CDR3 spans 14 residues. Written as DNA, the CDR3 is TGTGCCAGTAGTATACAGGGAAGGGGCACTGAAGCTTTCTTT. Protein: CASSIQGRGTEAFF.

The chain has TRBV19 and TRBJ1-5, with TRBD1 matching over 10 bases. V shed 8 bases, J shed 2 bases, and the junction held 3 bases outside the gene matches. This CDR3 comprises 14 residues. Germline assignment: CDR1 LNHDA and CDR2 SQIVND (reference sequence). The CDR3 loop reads CASSGTGGNQPQHF. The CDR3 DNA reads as TGTGCCAGTTCCGGGACAGGGGGCAATCAGCCCCAGCATTTT. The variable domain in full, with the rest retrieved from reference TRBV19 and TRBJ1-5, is DGGITQSPKYLFRKEGQNVTLSCEQNLNHDAMYWYRQDPGQGLRLIYYSQIVNDFQKGDIAEGYSVSREKKESFPLTVTSAQKNPTAFYLCASSGTGGNQPQHFGDGTRLSIL.

The CDR3 sequence is CSATRTDSGYTF. CDR3 DNA sequence: TGCAGCGCGACAAGGACAGACTCCGGCTACACCTTC. The V call is TRBV29-1, the J call TRBJ1-2; a possible D gene is TRBD1 (6 bases). V shed 7 bases and J shed 8 bases, with 17 bases lying between them. This CDR3 contains 12 residues. Germline CDR1 SQVTM, CDR2 ANQGSEA.

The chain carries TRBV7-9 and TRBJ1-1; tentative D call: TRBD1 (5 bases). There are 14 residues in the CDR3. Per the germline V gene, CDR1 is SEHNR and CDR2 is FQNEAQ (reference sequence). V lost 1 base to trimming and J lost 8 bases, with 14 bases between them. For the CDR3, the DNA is TGTGCCAGCAGCTTAGTGCGAAAGGGGCTCGAAGCTTTCTTT. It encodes CASSLVRKGLEAFF.

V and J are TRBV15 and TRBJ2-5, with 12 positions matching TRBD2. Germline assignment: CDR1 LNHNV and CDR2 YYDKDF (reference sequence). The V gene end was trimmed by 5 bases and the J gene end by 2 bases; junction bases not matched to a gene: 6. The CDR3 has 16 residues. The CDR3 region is CATSGTLAGGQETQYF. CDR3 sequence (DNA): TGTGCCACCAGCGGTACACTAGCGGGGGGTCAAGAGACCCAGTACTTC.

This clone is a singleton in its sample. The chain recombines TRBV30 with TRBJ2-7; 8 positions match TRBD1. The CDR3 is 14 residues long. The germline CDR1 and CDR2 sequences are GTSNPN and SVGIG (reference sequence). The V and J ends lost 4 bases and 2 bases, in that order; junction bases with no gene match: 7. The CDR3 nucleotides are TGTGCCTGGAATGAGGGACAGGTGACCTACGAGCAGTACTTC. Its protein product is CAWNEGQVTYEQYF. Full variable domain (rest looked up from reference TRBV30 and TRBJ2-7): SQTIHQWPATLVQPVGSPLSLECTVEGTSNPNLYWYRQAAGRGLQLLFYSVGIGQISSEVPQNLSASRPQDRQFILSSKKLLLSDSGFYLCAWNEGQVTYEQYFGPGTRLTVT.

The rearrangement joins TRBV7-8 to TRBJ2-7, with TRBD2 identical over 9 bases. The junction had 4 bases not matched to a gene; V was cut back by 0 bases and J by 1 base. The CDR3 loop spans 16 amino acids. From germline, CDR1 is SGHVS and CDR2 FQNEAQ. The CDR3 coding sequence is TGTGCCAGCAGCTTAGCGGCGCGGGGGGGATCCTACGAGCAGTACTTC. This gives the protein CASSLAARGGSYEQYF. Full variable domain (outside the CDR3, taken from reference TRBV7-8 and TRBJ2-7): GAGVSQSPRYKVAKRGQDVALRCDPISGHVSLFWYQQALGQGPEFLTYFQNEAQLDKSGLPSDRFFAERPEGSVSTLKIQRTQQEDSAVYLCASSLAARGGSYEQYFGPGTRLTVT.

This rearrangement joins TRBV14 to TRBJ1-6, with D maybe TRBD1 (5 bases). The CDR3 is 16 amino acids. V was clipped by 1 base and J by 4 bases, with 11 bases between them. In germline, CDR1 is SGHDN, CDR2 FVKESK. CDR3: CASSQAPKGYNSPLHF. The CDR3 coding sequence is TGTGCCAGCAGCCAAGCACCGAAGGGGTATAATTCACCCCTCCACTTT.

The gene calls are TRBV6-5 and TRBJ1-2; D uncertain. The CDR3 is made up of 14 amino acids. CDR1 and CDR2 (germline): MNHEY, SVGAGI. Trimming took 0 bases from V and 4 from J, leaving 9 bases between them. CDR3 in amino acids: CASSYSSLGYGYTF. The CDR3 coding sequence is TGTGCCAGCAGTTACTCGAGCCTTGGCTATGGCTACACCTTC.

The CDR3 protein is CASSSGYGYTF. DNA for the CDR3: TGTGCCAGCAGCTCAGGATATGGCTACACCTTC. This chain joins TRBV11-2 and TRBJ1-2, with unresolved D. Trimming removed 4 bases from V and 5 bases from J, with 5 bases in between. The germline gives CDR1 SGHAT, CDR2 FQNNGV. This CDR3 contains 11 residues.

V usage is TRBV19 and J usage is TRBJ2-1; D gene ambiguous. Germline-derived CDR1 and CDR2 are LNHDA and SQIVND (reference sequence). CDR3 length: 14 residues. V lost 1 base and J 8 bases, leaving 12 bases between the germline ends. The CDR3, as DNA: TGTGCCAGTAGTATAGGAGAAAGAGGCCATGAGCAGTTCTTC. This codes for CASSIGERGHEQFF.

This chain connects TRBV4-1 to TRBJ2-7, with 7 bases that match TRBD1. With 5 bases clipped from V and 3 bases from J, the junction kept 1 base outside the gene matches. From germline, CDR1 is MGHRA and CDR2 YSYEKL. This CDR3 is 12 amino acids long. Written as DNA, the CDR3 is TGCGCCAGCAGCGGACAGGACTACGAGCAGTACTTC. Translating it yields CASSGQDYEQYF.

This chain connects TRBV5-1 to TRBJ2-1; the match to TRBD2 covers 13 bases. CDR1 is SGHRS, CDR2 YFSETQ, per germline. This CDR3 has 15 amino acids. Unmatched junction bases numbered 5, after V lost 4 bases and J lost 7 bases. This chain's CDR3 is CASSQATSGGNEQFF. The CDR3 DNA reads TGCGCCAGCAGCCAAGCGACTAGCGGGGGGAATGAGCAGTTCTTC.

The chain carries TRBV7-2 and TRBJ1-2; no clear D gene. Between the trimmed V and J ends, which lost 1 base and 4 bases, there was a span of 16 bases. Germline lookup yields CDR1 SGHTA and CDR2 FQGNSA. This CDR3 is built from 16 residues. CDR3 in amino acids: CASSLGRAGGIYGYTF. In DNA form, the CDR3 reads TGTGCCAGCAGCTTAGGTCGGGCAGGAGGCATCTATGGCTACACCTTC.

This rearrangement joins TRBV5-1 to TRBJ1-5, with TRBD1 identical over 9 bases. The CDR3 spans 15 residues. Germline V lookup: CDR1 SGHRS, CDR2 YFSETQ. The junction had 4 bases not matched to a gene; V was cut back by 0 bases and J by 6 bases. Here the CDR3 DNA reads TGCGCCAGCAGCTTGGAGGGACAGGGCACTCAGCCCCAGCATTTT. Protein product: CASSLEGQGTQPQHF.

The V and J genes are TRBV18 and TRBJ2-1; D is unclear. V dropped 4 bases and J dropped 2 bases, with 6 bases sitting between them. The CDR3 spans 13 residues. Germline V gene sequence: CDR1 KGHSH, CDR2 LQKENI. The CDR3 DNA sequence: TGTGCCAGCTCACAGCTCCCCTACAATGAGCAGTTCTTC. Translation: CASSQLPYNEQFF.

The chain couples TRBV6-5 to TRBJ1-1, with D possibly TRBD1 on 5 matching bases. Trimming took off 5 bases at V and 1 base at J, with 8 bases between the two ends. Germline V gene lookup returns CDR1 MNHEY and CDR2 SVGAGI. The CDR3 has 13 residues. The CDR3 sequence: CASSAGKNTEAFF. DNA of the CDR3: TGTGCCAGCAGTGCAGGGAAGAACACTGAAGCTTTCTTT.

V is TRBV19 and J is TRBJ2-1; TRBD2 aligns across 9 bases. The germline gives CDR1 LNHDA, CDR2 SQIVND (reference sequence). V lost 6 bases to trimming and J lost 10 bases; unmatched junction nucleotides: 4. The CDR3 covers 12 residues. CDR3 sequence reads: CASSKTSGEQFF. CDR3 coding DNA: TGTGCCAGTAGCAAGACTAGCGGCGAGCAGTTCTTC.

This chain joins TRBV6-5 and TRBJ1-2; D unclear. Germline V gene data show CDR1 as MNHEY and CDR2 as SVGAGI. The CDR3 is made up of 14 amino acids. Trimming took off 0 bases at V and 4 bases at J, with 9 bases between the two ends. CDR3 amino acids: CASSYSTDVYGYTF. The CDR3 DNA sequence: TGTGCCAGCAGTTACTCTACAGATGTCTATGGCTACACCTTC.

The CDR3 sequence: CASSLLSWPGGGSYEQYF. DNA for the CDR3: TGTGCCAGCAGCTTGTTATCATGGCCGGGGGGCGGCTCCTACGAGCAGTACTTC. V usage is TRBV7-2 and J usage is TRBJ2-7, with a tentative D call TRBD2 (7 bases). Germline V lookup: CDR1 SGHTA, CDR2 FQGNSA. The CDR3 loop spans 18 amino acids. V dropped 3 bases and J dropped 0 bases, with 21 bases sitting between them.

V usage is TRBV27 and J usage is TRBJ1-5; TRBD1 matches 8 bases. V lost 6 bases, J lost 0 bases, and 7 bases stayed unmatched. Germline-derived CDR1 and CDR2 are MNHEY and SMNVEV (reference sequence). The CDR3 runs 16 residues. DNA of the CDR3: TGTGCCAGCAGGGCTCGGACAGGGTATAGCAATCAGCCCCAGCATTTT. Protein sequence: CASRARTGYSNQPQHF.

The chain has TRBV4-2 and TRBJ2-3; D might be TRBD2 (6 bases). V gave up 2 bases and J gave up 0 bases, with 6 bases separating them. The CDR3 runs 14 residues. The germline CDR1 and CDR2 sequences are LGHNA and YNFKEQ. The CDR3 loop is CASSQRGSTDTQYF. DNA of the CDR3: TGTGCCAGCAGCCAACGGGGGAGCACAGATACGCAGTATTTT.

The CDR3 is CSVAFVTGAFTEAFF. The CDR3 DNA follows: TGCAGCGTTGCGTTCGTAACAGGGGCGTTCACTGAAGCTTTCTTT. The chain uses TRBV29-1 and TRBJ1-1; 7 bases are a match to TRBD1. The ends lost 4 bases at V and 4 bases at J; junction bases unmatched: 12. The CDR3 covers 15 residues. The germline V gene encodes CDR1 SQVTM and CDR2 ANQGSEA. Drawing the rest from reference TRBV29-1 and TRBJ1-1, the complete variable domain is SAVISQKPSRDICQRGTSLTIQCQVDSQVTMMFWYRQQPGQSLTLIATANQGSEATYESGFVIDKFPISRPNLTFSTLTVSNMSPEDSSIYLCSVAFVTGAFTEAFFGQGTRLTVV.

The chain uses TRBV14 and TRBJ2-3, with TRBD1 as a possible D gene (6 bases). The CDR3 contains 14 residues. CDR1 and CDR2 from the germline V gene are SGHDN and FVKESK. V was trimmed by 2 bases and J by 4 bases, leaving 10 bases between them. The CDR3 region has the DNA TGTGCCAGCAGCCAACAGGGGTCTGCAGATACGCAGTATTTT. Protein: CASSQQGSADTQYF.

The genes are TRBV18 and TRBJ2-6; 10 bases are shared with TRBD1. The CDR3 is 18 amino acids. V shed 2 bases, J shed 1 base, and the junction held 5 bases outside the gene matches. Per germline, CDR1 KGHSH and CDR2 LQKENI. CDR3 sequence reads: CASSPEGQGSSGANVLTF. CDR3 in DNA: TGTGCCAGCTCACCAGAGGGACAGGGGAGTTCTGGGGCCAACGTCCTGACTTTC.

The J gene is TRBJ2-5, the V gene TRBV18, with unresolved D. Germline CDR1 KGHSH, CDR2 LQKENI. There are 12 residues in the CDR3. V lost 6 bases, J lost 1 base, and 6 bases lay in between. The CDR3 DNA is TGTGCCAGCTCCCAATCCCAAGAGACCCAGTACTTC. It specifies CASSQSQETQYF.

The CDR3 DNA follows: TGCGCCAGCAGGCTAGACGCAACCGGGGAGCTGTTTTTT. Protein sequence: CASRLDATGELFF. The chain links TRBV5-1 to TRBJ2-2; D not certain. The CDR3 has 13 amino acids. Germline V gene data show CDR1 as SGHRS and CDR2 as YFSETQ. Trimming cost V 5 bases and J 5 bases, with 10 bases left between them. Complete variable domain (other parts from reference TRBV5-1 and TRBJ2-2): KAGVTQTPRYLIKTRGQQVTLSCSPISGHRSVSWYQQTPGQGLQFLFEYFSETQRNKGNFPGRFSGRQFSNSRSEMNVSTLELGDSALYLCASRLDATGELFFGEGSRLTVL.

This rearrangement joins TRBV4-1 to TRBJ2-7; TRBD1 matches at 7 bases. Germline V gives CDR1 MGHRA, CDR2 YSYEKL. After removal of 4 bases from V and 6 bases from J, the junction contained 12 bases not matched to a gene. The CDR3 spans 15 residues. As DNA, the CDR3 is TGCGCCAGCAGCCGAGCAGGGGGTTCCAGTGGCGAGCAGTACTTC. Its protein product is CASSRAGGSSGEQYF.